A single sample gave rise to the 22 T cell receptor beta chains below, sequenced in a study of blood T cell repertoires in COVID-19. This table comes from immunoSEQ multiplex PCR, and its TCRdb copy is limited to in-frame clones, with some not included. In the table there are 45,000 or so clones, approximately 85% of which are singletons. The sample comprised peripheral blood. All receptors derive from a human donor in a cohort sampled during active COVID-19.

The gene calls are TRBV4-1 and TRBJ2-1, with a weak D call TRBD1 (5 bases). Trimming stripped 0 bases from V and 4 bases from J, with 16 bases between. The germline gives CDR1 MGHRA, CDR2 YSYEKL. The CDR3 has 17 residues. The CDR3 spells CASSQDFVGPPYNEQFF. The CDR3 nucleotides read TGCGCCAGCAGCCAAGATTTTGTGGGGCCTCCATACAATGAGCAGTTCTTC.

This chain links TRBV28 with TRBJ2-7; no clear D gene. Germline assignment: CDR1 MDHEN and CDR2 SYDVKM. V dropped 6 bases and J dropped 4 bases, with 10 bases sitting between them. The CDR3 consists of 12 residues. The DNA for the CDR3 is TGTGCCAGCAGCCCGGTCGGGTACGAGCAGTACTTC. Amino acid sequence: CASSPVGYEQYF.

In its sample, this clone was seen a few times. This chain joins TRBV29-1 and TRBJ1-4; 9 positions agree with TRBD1. The CDR3 loop spans 13 amino acids. CDR1 and CDR2 from the germline V gene are SQVTM and ANQGSEA. V was clipped by 7 bases and J by 8 bases; unmatched bases: 8. This chain's CDR3 is CSAVGQGYEKLFF. The CDR3 DNA sequence: TGCAGCGCCGTCGGACAGGGGTACGAAAAACTGTTTTTT.

This chain uses TRBV6-5 with TRBJ1-2, with D uncertain. CDR1 MNHEY and CDR2 SVGAGI come from the germline V gene. The CDR3 length is 14 residues. Between the trimmed V and J ends, which lost 7 bases and 2 bases, there was a span of 14 bases. The CDR3 spells CASKRHGGNYGYTF. DNA of the CDR3: TGTGCCAGCAAGAGGCACGGCGGAAACTATGGCTACACCTTC.

The chain recombines TRBV14 with TRBJ2-1; 11 nucleotides line up with TRBD2. The CDR3 has 13 residues. Germline-derived CDR1 and CDR2 are SGHDN and FVKESK. J gave up 3 bases and V 8 bases, and 0 bases lay outside the gene matches. The CDR3 coding sequence is TGTGCCAGCGGACTAGCGGGCTACAATGAGCAGTTCTTC. This translates into CASGLAGYNEQFF.

J is TRBJ2-7 and V is TRBV7-2; D not resolved. Between the trimmed V and J ends, which lost 5 bases and 0 bases, there was a span of 14 bases. Germline CDR1 reads SGHTA; CDR2 reads FQGNSA. The CDR3 extends over 15 amino acids. Here the CDR3 DNA reads TGTGCCAGCAGCCTACGACTGTTGAGCTCCTACGAGCAGTACTTC. Translation gives CASSLRLLSSYEQYF. The complete variable domain, with remaining parts taken from reference TRBV7-2 and TRBJ2-7, reads GAGVSQSPSNKVTEKGKDVELRCDPISGHTALYWYRQSLGQGLEFLIYFQGNSAPDKSGLPSDRFSAERTGGSVSTLTIQRTQQEDSAVYLCASSLRLLSSYEQYFGPGTRLTVT.

The chain employs TRBV30 and TRBJ2-1; the match to TRBD2 covers 15 bases. The CDR3 has 20 residues. Germline V gene data show CDR1 as GTSNPN and CDR2 as SVGIG (reference sequence). J was trimmed by 10 bases and V by 7 bases; bases with no gene match: 26. The CDR3 region is CASRDRGLVGTSGRYKEQFF. CDR3 bases: TGTGCCTCCCGGGACAGGGGGCTAGTTGGGACTAGCGGGAGGTATAAGGAGCAGTTCTTC.

The V call is TRBV5-1, the J call TRBJ2-1; maybe TRBD2 (6 bases). Germline CDR1 SGHRS, CDR2 YFSETQ. The CDR3 sequence is 15 residues long. V was cut by 4 bases and J by 5 bases, with 16 bases left in between. The DNA of the CDR3 is TGCGCCAGCAGCAGACTAGGACACGCCGACAATGAGCAGTTCTTC. It codes for CASSRLGHADNEQFF.

This chain joins TRBV7-2 and TRBJ2-7; a possible D gene is TRBD1 (5 bases). The CDR3 has 14 residues. V dropped 2 bases and J dropped 5 bases, with 13 bases sitting between them. In germline, CDR1 is SGHTA, CDR2 FQGNSA. The CDR3 loop reads CASSLRTPADEQYF. The CDR3 DNA sequence: TGTGCCAGCAGCTTAAGGACACCAGCTGACGAGCAGTACTTC.

CDR3 loop: CASRVTRDIVYGYTF. CDR3 nucleotide sequence: TGTGCCAGCAGAGTAACCCGGGACATTGTCTATGGCTACACCTTC. The chain couples TRBV6-5 to TRBJ1-2, with D possibly being TRBD1 (6 bases). CDR1 is MNHEY, CDR2 SVGAGI, per germline. V lost 6 bases, J lost 4 bases, and 18 bases lay in between. The CDR3 has 15 residues.

This clone has just one count. CDR3 in amino acids: CASSQDRTGYEQYF. Here the CDR3 DNA reads TGCGCCAGCAGCCAAGATCGAACAGGCTACGAGCAGTACTTC. This rearrangement joins TRBV4-1 to TRBJ2-7, with D possibly TRBD1 on 5 matching bases. Trimming left V 0 bases short and J 3 bases short, with 9 bases between. Germline V CDR1 and CDR2: MGHRA, YSYEKL. This CDR3 is 14 amino acids long.

This clone was recorded many times. This chain links TRBV5-6 with TRBJ1-6; D is possibly TRBD1 (6 bases). The V gene's germline CDR1 is SGHDT and CDR2 YYEEEE. V lost 4 bases and J 7 bases, leaving 27 bases between the germline ends. The CDR3 consists of 19 residues. CDR3 nucleotides: TGTGCCAGCAGCGCCCGCTATTCGCCTACAGGGCCGGGAAATTCACCCCTCCACTTT. It specifies CASSARYSPTGPGNSPLHF.

The chain couples TRBV3-1 (or the pseudogene TRBV3-2) to TRBJ1-2; 9 bases are a match to TRBD1. V was clipped by 3 bases and J by 5 bases; unmatched bases: 7. This CDR3 is built from 15 residues. In germline, CDR1 is LGHDT, CDR2 YNNKEL (reference sequence). In nucleotides, the CDR3 is TGTGCCAGCAGCCACCGACAGGGGGTTGTGTATGGCTACACCTTC. Its protein is CASSHRQGVVYGYTF.

The chain joins TRBV10-3 to TRBJ1-5; D remains ambiguous. Trimming took off 3 bases at V and 3 bases at J, with 6 bases between the two ends. CDR1 is ENHRY and CDR2 is SYGVKD in the germline V gene. This CDR3 has 13 amino acids. This CDR3 reads CAISDSPNQPQHF. The CDR3 DNA sequence: TGTGCCATCAGTGATAGTCCCAATCAGCCCCAGCATTTT.

The J gene is TRBJ2-5, the V gene TRBV27; 13 nucleotides agree with TRBD2. The CDR3 runs to 15 residues. The ends lost 7 bases at V and 2 bases at J; junction bases unmatched: 4. The germline V gene encodes CDR1 MNHEY and CDR2 SMNVEV (reference sequence). As DNA, the CDR3 is TGTGCCAGCACAAGACTAGCGGGAGGTCAAGAGACCCAGTACTTC. Protein sequence: CASTRLAGGQETQYF.

V gene TRBV28 combines with J gene TRBJ2-5, with D maybe TRBD2 (6 bases). The CDR3 extends over 17 amino acids. The germline V gene has CDR1 MDHEN and CDR2 SYDVKM. V shed 6 bases and J shed 3 bases, with 23 bases lying between them. Written as DNA, the CDR3 is TGTGCCAGCAGCCCCCCCGCGGGAACGGCTTTGGAAGAGACCCAGTACTTC. As protein: CASSPPAGTALEETQYF.

The V and J genes are TRBV19 and TRBJ1-1; 10 nucleotides align to TRBD1. V was pared by 5 bases and J by 3 bases, with 9 bases of the junction left unmatched. CDR3 size: 16 residues. Germline CDR1 reads LNHDA; CDR2 reads SQIVND (reference sequence). In DNA form, the CDR3 reads TGTGCCAGTAGTCCAGGACAGGGGGTGCCCCACACTGAAGCTTTCTTT. It yields the protein CASSPGQGVPHTEAFF.

The chain carries TRBV4-2 and TRBJ2-7; 9 positions agree with TRBD1. The length of the CDR3 is 17 residues. Germline lookup yields CDR1 LGHNA and CDR2 YNFKEQ. V lost 1 base and J lost 5; bases outside the gene matches: 12. The CDR3 DNA sequence: TGTGCCAGCAGCCAAGGCCAACCGGGACAGGGTCGCCACGAGCAGTACTTC. It yields the protein CASSQGQPGQGRHEQYF.

This clone was seen only a few times. The V call is TRBV7-9, the J call TRBJ1-1; maybe TRBD1 (6 bases). Germline CDR1 SEHNR, CDR2 FQNEAQ (reference sequence). CDR3 length equals 15 residues. With 3 bases removed from V and 5 bases from J, the gap between germline ends came to 16 bases. CDR3 DNA: TGTGCCAGCAGCTTCACAGGGACCTCGGGGACTGAAGCTTTCTTT. Its translation is CASSFTGTSGTEAFF.

This clone occurred a few times. The chain couples TRBV5-6 to TRBJ1-2; TRBD1 matches at 7 bases. With 4 bases clipped from V and 7 bases from J, the junction kept 7 bases outside the gene matches. Germline V CDR1 and CDR2: SGHDT, YYEEEE. This CDR3 comprises 13 residues. Here the CDR3 DNA reads TGTGCCAGCAGCCCCGGGACAGAGTCTGGCTACACCTTC. Protein: CASSPGTESGYTF.

V and J are TRBV12-3 or TRBV12-4 and TRBJ2-7; D is perhaps TRBD2 (5 bases). The CDR3 has 13 residues. The V end lost 3 bases, the J end lost 2 bases, and 8 bases lay between the germline ends. The DNA for the CDR3 is TGTGCCAGCAGTTTGAGGGCGGCCTACGAGCAGTACTTC. It specifies CASSLRAAYEQYF.

The chain combines TRBV30 with TRBJ2-1, with 9 positions matching TRBD2. V gave up 0 bases and J gave up 0 bases; unmatched junction bases: 12. CDR3 length equals 19 residues. Germline V gene data show CDR1 as GTSNPN and CDR2 as SVGIG (reference sequence). CDR3 DNA sequence: TGTGCCTGGAGTGTAAAAGGGACTAGCCTCCTTTACTCCTACAATGAGCAGTTCTTC. Translation gives CAWSVKGTSLLYSYNEQFF.